This T cell receptor beta chain was profiled in a study of T cells expressing NK-cell markers. The CDR3 is made up of 14 amino acids. TCRdb re-analyzed the 5' RACE reads; it lists each CDR3 protein once, without DNA. This repertoire includes around 550,000 distinct CDR3 sequences. What was sequenced was blood T cells: a sorted CD56 or NKG2C T cell subset, CD4+ or CD8+ T cells, or bulk PBMC T cells (not recorded which). The chain combines TRBV12-3 or TRBV12-4 with TRBJ2-5; TCRdb reports TRBD2, a call that lacks DNA to check it against. This clonotype was obtained from a man younger than 35 in good health. CDR3 loop: CASNLGLGAETQYF.